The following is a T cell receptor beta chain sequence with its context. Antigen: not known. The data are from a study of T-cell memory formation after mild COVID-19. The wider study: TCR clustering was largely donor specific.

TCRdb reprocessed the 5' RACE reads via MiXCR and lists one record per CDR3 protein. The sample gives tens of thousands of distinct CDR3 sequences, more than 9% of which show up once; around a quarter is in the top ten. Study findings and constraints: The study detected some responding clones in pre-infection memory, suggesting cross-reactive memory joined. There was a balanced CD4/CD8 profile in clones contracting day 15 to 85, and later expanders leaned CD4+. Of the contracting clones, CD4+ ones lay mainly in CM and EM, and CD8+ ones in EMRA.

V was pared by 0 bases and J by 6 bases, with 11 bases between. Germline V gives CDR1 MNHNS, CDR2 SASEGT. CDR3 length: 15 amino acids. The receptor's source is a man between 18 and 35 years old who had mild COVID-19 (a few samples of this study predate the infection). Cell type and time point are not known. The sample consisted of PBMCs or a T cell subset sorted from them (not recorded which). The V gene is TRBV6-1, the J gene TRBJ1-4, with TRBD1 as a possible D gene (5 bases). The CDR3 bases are TGTGCCAGCAGTGAAGCGGGGACGGGGGATGAAAAACTGTTTTTT. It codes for CASSEAGTGDEKLFF.